These 20 T cell receptor beta chains share one sample of origin, sequenced in a study of T cells in Graves' hyperthyroidism and ophthalmopathy. Amplified TCR beta CDR3 regions derived from RNA transcripts. HTBI primers were the set used in a first-round RT-PCR of the TCR CDR3. TCRdb called the multiplex PCR reads again in MiXCR, with one record for every CDR3 protein. This repertoire shows roughly 500,000 distinct CDR3 sequences, over 35% found once; its top ten account for about two fifths. Sequenced sample: peripheral blood or thyroid tissue (not recorded which). The receptor source for this set is an adult woman with Graves' disease, either hyperthyroidism or ophthalmopathy (not recorded which).

Concerning this clonotype: Given the absence of the conserved phenylalanine or tryptophan at the CDR3 end, a read error is likely. This chain connects TRBV7-2 to TRBJ1-6, with 7 nucleotides matching TRBD1. The CDR3 consists of 14 residues. CDR1 and CDR2 (germline): SGHTA, FQGNSA. DNA for the CDR3: TGTGCCGGCAGGAACAGGGGCTCTGACTCACCCCTCCACCTT. Its translation: CAGRNRGSDSPLHL.

This clonotype was found many times. The gene calls are TRBV2 and TRBJ2-2; D is possibly TRBD2 (6 bases). CDR1 and CDR2 (germline): SNHLY, FYNNEI. With 3 bases removed from V and 4 bases from J, the gap between germline ends came to 15 bases. This CDR3 has 16 residues. The CDR3 sequence is CASSEEGSIGTGELFF. The CDR3 nucleotides are TGTGCCAGCAGTGAGGAGGGGTCGATAGGCACCGGGGAGCTGTTTTTT.

The chain links TRBV20-1 to TRBJ1-2; TRBD1 is a possible D gene (5 bases). The CDR3 consists of 12 residues. V was pared by 3 bases and J by 4 bases, with 9 bases between. In germline, CDR1 is DFQATT, CDR2 SNEGSKA (reference sequence). The CDR3 region has the DNA TGCAGTGCTAGCGGGGGGGGCTATGGCTACACCTTC. The encoded protein is CSASGGGYGYTF.

V and J are TRBV7-6 and TRBJ1-2, with a tentative D call TRBD1 (5 bases). The CDR3 extends over 15 amino acids. V lost 6 bases and J lost 6, with 20 bases in between. The germline gives CDR1 SGHVS, CDR2 FNYEAQ. The CDR3 loop is CASSPSTSGDDGYTF. The CDR3 nucleotides read TGTGCCAGCAGTCCTTCCACTTCCGGGGACGATGGCTACACCTTC.

As regards this clonotype: Just one base apart from a much larger clone, this may be a read error. This chain connects TRBV29-1 to TRBJ1-5; tentatively, D is TRBD1 (5 bases). V lost 0 bases and J lost 7, with 10 bases in between. This CDR3 region has 13 residues. Germline assignment: CDR1 SQVTM and CDR2 ANQGSEA. CDR3 coding DNA: TGCAGCGTTGAAGACGGGCGGGGGCAGCCCCAGCATTTT. Amino acid sequence: CSVEDGRGQPQHF.

This clonotype was observed at least ten times. This chain connects TRBV15 to TRBJ1-1, with D uncertain. V lost 3 bases to trimming and J lost 4 bases, with 3 bases between them. Germline V gene sequence: CDR1 LNHNV, CDR2 YYDKDF (reference sequence). CDR3 length: 11 residues. The CDR3 region has the DNA TGTGCCACCAGCAGGAGCACTGAAGCTTTCTTT. Its translation: CATSRSTEAFF.

This clonotype has more than one count but fewer than ten. This chain connects TRBV29-1 to TRBJ2-5; possibly TRBD1 for D (7 bases). Germline CDR1 SQVTM, CDR2 ANQGSEA. This CDR3 contains 12 residues. V lost 3 bases and J 5 bases, leaving 10 bases between the germline ends. CDR3 nucleotides: TGCAGCGTTGACCCAGGGGGGGAGACCCAGTACTTC. Translating it yields CSVDPGGETQYF.

The chain combines TRBV7-2 with TRBJ2-5, with 11 bases that match TRBD2. The V gene end was trimmed by 6 bases and the J gene end by 4 bases; junction bases not matched to a gene: 13. The germline CDR1 and CDR2 sequences are SGHTA and FQGNSA. The CDR3 loop spans 17 amino acids. The CDR3 protein is CASRHGPLAGESETQYF. CDR3 coding DNA: TGTGCCAGCAGACATGGACCACTAGCGGGAGAGTCAGAGACCCAGTACTTC. The full variable domain, in which reference TRBV7-2 and TRBJ2-5 provide the parts outside the CDR3, is GAGVSQSPSNKVTEKGKDVELRCDPISGHTALYWYRQSLGQGLEFLIYFQGNSAPDKSGLPSDRFSAERTGGSVSTLTIQRTQQEDSAVYLCASRHGPLAGESETQYFGPGTRLLVL.

The V and J genes are TRBV19 and TRBJ2-7; D is unclear. Germline V CDR1 and CDR2: LNHDA, SQIVND (reference sequence). This CDR3 is built from 14 residues. Trimming removed 6 bases from V and 7 bases from J, with 19 bases in between. The DNA for the CDR3 is TGTGCCAGTAGCCCCGGTTTTGACCTTCGGGAGCAGTACTTC. Its protein is CASSPGFDLREQYF.

This clonotype came up a few times. V usage is TRBV7-9 and J usage is TRBJ2-5, with D uncertain. Germline V gene lookup returns CDR1 SEHNR and CDR2 FQNEAQ (reference sequence). This CDR3 has 15 amino acids. V lost 0 bases, J lost 4 bases, and 12 bases lay in between. CDR3 DNA: TGTGCCAGCAGCTTAGCTACTCCGCAACGAGAGACCCAGTACTTC. This encodes CASSLATPQRETQYF.

There are a few counts of this clonotype. With a much larger clone just one base away, this may be a read error. V and J are TRBV7-2 and TRBJ2-5, with D maybe TRBD2 (6 bases). The CDR3 totals 13 residues. CDR1 SGHTA and CDR2 FQGNSA come from the germline V gene. The germline V and J ends were trimmed by 4 bases and 5 bases, with 11 bases remaining between them. CDR3 coding DNA: TGTGCCAGCAGCTGGAGGGGAGCCGAGACCCAGTACTTC. Its translation is CASSWRGAETQYF.

This clonotype was seen ten or more times. The chain carries TRBV15 and TRBJ1-2, with 10 bases matching TRBD1. This CDR3 has 15 residues. Germline CDR1 reads LNHNV; CDR2 reads YYDKDF (reference sequence). The J segment lost 2 bases and the V segment lost 4 bases, leaving 4 bases of the junction unmatched. CDR3 DNA: TGTGCCACCAGCATTACGGACAGGGGGAACTATGGCTACACCTTC. Amino acids: CATSITDRGNYGYTF.

This clonotype has a handful of counts. This chain uses TRBV15 with TRBJ1-4, with D maybe TRBD1 (6 bases). CDR1 is LNHNV and CDR2 is YYDKDF in the germline V gene (reference sequence). The length of the CDR3 is 15 residues. Trimming cost V 1 base and J 8 bases, with 14 bases left between them. The CDR3 DNA reads as TGTGCCACCAGCAGAGGGGGGGGGGCAGAGGAAAAACTGTTTTTT. This codes for CATSRGGGAEEKLFF. The full variable domain, rest sourced from reference TRBV15 and TRBJ1-4, is DAMVIQNPRYQVTQFGKPVTLSCSQTLNHNVMYWYQQKSSQAPKLLFHYYDKDFNNEADTPDNFQSRRPNTSFCFLDIRSPGLGDTAMYLCATSRGGGAEEKLFFGSGTQLSVL.

This clonotype was recorded a few times. This chain joins TRBV29-1 and TRBJ1-5; 7 bases agree with TRBD1. In germline, CDR1 is SQVTM, CDR2 ANQGSEA. The ends lost 4 bases at V and 2 bases at J; junction bases unmatched: 5. The CDR3 length is 14 residues. The CDR3: CSVAGQGGNQPQHF. CDR3 bases: TGCAGCGTTGCGGGCCAGGGGGGCAATCAGCCCCAGCATTTT.

On this clonotype: One base away lies a much larger clone, so this may be a sequencing read error. This chain links TRBV10-3 with TRBJ2-7; 8 bases are shared with TRBD1. The CDR3 loop spans 14 amino acids. With V trimmed by 10 bases and J by 6 bases, 14 bases remained unmatched. Germline V gene lookup returns CDR1 ENHRY and CDR2 SYGVKD. Written as DNA, the CDR3 is TGTGCCACAACGAAAGGACAGGGTATCAGCGAGCAGTACTTC. It codes for CATTKGQGISEQYF.

The chain uses TRBV7-9 and TRBJ2-7, with 9 positions matching TRBD2. The junction had 9 bases not matched to a gene; V was cut back by 8 bases and J by 7 bases. CDR1 SEHNR and CDR2 FQNEAQ come from the germline V gene (reference sequence). The CDR3 has 13 amino acids. CDR3: CASRGGRAGEQYF. The CDR3 DNA follows: TGTGCCAGCCGTGGCGGGAGGGCCGGAGAGCAGTACTTC.

The rearrangement links TRBV20-1 to TRBJ2-7; 7 nucleotides match TRBD1. J gave up 2 bases and V 4 bases, and 2 bases lay outside the gene matches. The CDR3 consists of 12 residues. Germline CDR1 and CDR2: DFQATT and SNEGSKA (reference sequence). CDR3 DNA: TGCAGTGCTAAGGGACAGCCCTACGAGCAGTACTTC. This translates into CSAKGQPYEQYF.

This clonotype was seen a few times. Germline is not matched at one junction end, which may reflect a read error. The chain couples TRBV7-7 to TRBJ2-5; possible D gene TRBD2, 5 bases. The V gene's germline CDR1 is SSHAT and CDR2 FNYEAQ (reference sequence). The CDR3 length is 13 residues. The CDR3 here is CASSSSLKAAQYF. CDR3 DNA sequence: TGTGCTAGCAGCAGCTCACTTAAAGCGGCCCAGTACTTC.

Comment on this clonotype: Sequence at one end of the junction differs from germline and may be a read error. This chain uses TRBV10-1 with TRBJ1-1; a weak D match, TRBD1 (6 bases). The germline V gene encodes CDR1 WNHNN and CDR2 SYGVQD (reference sequence). The CDR3 sequence is 19 residues long. CDR3 bases: TGTGCCAGCAGCTTGCTCCTTAACCAGGGGAATTATTGGAACACTGAAGCTTTCTTT. Amino acid sequence: CASSLLLNQGNYWNTEAFF.

This clonotype appeared a few times. The chain combines TRBV29-1 with TRBJ1-1, with TRBD1 matching over 8 bases. CDR3 length: 12 residues. J gave up 6 bases and V 6 bases, and 6 bases lay outside the gene matches. Germline V gene lookup returns CDR1 SQVTM and CDR2 ANQGSEA. The DNA of the CDR3 is TGCAGCGTCCGACAGGGGTTGGCTGAAGCTTTCTTT. This encodes CSVRQGLAEAFF.